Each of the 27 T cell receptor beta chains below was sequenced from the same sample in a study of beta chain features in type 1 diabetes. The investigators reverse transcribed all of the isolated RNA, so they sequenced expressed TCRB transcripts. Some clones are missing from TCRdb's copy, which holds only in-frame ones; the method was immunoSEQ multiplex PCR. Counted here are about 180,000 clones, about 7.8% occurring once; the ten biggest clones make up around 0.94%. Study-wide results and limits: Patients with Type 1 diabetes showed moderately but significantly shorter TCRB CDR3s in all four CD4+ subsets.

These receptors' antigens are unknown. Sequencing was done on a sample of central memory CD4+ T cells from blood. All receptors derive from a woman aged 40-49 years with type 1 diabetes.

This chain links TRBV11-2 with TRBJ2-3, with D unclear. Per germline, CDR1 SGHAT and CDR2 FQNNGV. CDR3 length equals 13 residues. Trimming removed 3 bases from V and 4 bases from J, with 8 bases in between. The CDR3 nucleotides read TGTGCCAGCAGCTTCGCTACGTCAGATACGCAGTATTTT. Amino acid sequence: CASSFATSDTQYF.

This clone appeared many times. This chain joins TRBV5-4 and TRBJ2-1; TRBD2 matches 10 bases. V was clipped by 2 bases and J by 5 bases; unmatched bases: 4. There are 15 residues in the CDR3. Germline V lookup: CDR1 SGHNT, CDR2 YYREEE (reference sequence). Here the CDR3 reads CASSLGLAVNNEQFF. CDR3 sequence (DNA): TGTGCCAGCAGCTTAGGACTAGCGGTGAACAATGAGCAGTTCTTC.

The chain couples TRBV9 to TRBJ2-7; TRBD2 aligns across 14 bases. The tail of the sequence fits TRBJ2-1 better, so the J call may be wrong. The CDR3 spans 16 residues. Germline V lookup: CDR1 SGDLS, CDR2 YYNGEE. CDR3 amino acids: CASSGTGTSGSGEQFF. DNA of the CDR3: TGTGCCAGCAGCGGGACAGGGACTAGCGGGAGTGGTGAGCAGTTCTTC.

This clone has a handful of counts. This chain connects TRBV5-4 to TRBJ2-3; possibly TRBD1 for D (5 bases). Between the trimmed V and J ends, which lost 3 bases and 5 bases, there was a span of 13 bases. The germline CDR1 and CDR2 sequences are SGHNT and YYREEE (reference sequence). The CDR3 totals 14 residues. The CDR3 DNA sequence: TGTGCCAGCAGCTCCAGGGTTAGGGGAGATACGCAGTATTTT. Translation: CASSSRVRGDTQYF.

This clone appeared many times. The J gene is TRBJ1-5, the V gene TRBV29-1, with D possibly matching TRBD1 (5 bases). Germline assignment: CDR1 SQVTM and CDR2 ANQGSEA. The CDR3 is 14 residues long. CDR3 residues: CSRPRRGRNQPQHF. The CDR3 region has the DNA TGCAGTCGGCCGAGGAGGGGAAGAAACCAGCCCCAGCATTTT.

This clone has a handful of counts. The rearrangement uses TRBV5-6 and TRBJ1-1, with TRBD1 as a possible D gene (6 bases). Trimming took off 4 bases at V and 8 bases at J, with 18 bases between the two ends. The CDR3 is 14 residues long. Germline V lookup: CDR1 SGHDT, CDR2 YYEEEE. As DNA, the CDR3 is TGTGCCAGCAGCAAGCCCAGGGGTACAGGAGAAGCTTTCTTT. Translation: CASSKPRGTGEAFF.

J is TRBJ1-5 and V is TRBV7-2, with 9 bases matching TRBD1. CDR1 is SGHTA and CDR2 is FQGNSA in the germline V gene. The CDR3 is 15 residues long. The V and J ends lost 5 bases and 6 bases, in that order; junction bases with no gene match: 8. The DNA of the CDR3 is TGTGCCAGCAGCGTAAGGACAGGGGAGGGTCAGCCCCAGCATTTT. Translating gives CASSVRTGEGQPQHF.

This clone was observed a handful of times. The CDR3 reads CASSVGREATQYF. CDR3 sequence (DNA): TGTGCCAGCAGCGTAGGAAGGGAGGCGACCCAGTACTTC. The chain combines TRBV9 with TRBJ2-5; a possible D gene is TRBD2 (6 bases). With 0 bases removed from V and 7 bases from J, the gap between germline ends came to 10 bases. CDR3 size: 13 residues. Germline V gene sequence: CDR1 SGDLS, CDR2 YYNGEE.

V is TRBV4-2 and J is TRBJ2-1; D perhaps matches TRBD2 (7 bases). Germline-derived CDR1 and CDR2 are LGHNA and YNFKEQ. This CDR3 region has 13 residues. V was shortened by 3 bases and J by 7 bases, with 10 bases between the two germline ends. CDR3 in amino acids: CASSQGGPNEQFF. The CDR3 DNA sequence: TGTGCCAGCAGCCAGGGGGGGCCGAATGAGCAGTTCTTC.

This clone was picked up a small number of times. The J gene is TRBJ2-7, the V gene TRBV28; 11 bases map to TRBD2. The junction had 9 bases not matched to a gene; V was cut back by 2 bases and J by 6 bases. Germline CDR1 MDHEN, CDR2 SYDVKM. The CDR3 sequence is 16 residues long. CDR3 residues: CASSLRTSGSNREQYF. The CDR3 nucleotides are TGTGCCAGCAGTTTAAGAACTAGCGGGAGTAACCGCGAGCAGTACTTC. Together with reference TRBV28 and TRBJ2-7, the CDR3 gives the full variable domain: DVKVTQSSRYLVKRTGEKVFLECVQDMDHENMFWYRQDPGLGLRLIYFSYDVKMKEKGDIPEGYSVSREKKERFSLILESASTNQTSMYLCASSLRTSGSNREQYFGPGTRLTVT.

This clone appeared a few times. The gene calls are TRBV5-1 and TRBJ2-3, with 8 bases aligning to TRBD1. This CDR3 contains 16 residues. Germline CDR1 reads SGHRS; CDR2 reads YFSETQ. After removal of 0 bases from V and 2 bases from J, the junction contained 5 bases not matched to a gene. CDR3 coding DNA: TGCGCCAGCAGCTTGGGAGGACAGGGAGCCACAGATACGCAGTATTTT. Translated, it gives CASSLGGQGATDTQYF.

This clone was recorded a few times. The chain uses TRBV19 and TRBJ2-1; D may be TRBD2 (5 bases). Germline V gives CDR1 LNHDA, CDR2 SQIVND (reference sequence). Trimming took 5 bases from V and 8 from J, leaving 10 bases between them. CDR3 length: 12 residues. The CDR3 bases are TGTGCCAGTAGTCCTAGCCTCGATGAGCAGTTCTTC. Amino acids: CASSPSLDEQFF.

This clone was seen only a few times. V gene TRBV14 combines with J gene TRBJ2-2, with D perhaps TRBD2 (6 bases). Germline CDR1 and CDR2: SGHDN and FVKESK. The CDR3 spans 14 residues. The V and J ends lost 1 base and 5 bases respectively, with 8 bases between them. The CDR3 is CASSQGGRTGELFF. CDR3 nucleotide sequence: TGTGCCAGCAGCCAAGGAGGGAGGACCGGGGAGCTGTTTTTT.

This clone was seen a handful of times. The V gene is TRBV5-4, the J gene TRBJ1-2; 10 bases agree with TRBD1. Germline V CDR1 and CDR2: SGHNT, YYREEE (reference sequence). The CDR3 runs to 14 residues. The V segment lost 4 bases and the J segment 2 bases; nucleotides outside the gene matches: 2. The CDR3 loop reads CASSRDRGNYGYTF. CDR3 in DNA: TGTGCCAGCAGCCGGGACAGGGGCAACTATGGCTACACCTTC.

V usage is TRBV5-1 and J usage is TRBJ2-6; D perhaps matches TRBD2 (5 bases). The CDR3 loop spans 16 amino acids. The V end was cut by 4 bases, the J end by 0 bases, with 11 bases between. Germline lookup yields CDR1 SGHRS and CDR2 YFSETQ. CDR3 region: CASSVTDYSGANVLTF. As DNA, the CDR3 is TGCGCCAGCAGCGTCACAGACTACTCTGGGGCCAACGTCCTGACTTTC.

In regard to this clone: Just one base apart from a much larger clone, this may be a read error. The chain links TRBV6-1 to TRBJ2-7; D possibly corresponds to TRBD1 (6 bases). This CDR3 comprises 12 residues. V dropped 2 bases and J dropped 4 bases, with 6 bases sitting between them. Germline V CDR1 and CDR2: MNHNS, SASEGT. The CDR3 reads CASSETGYEQYF. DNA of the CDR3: TGTGCCAGCAGTGAAACAGGGTACGAGCAGTACTTC.

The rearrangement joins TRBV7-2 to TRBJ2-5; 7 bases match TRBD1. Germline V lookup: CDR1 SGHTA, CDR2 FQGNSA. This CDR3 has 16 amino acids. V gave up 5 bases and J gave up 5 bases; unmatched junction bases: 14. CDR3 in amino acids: CASSPTRQGGYETQYF. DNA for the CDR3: TGTGCCAGCAGCCCTACCCGACAGGGTGGCTACGAGACCCAGTACTTC. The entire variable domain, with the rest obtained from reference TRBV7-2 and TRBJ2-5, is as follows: GAGVSQSPSNKVTEKGKDVELRCDPISGHTALYWYRQSLGQGLEFLIYFQGNSAPDKSGLPSDRFSAERTGGSVSTLTIQRTQQEDSAVYLCASSPTRQGGYETQYFGPGTRLLVL.

CDR3 in DNA: TGCGCCAGCAGCCATTCTGACTACAACACCGGGGAGCTGTTTTTT. Residues: CASSHSDYNTGELFF. V usage is TRBV4-3 and J usage is TRBJ2-2, with TRBD2 as a possible D gene (5 bases). V shed 3 bases and J shed 2 bases, with 10 bases lying between them. The germline gives CDR1 LGHNA, CDR2 YSLEER. The CDR3 sequence is 15 residues long.

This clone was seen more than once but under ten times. CDR3 protein: CAWMGLAARGEQFF. In DNA, the CDR3 is TGTGCCTGGATGGGACTAGCGGCCAGAGGTGAGCAGTTCTTC. The chain carries TRBV30 and TRBJ2-1; 11 bases are a match to TRBD2. The V and J ends lost 4 bases and 9 bases, in that order; junction bases with no gene match: 8. The CDR3 is 14 residues long. Germline values: CDR1 GTSNPN, CDR2 SVGIG (reference sequence).

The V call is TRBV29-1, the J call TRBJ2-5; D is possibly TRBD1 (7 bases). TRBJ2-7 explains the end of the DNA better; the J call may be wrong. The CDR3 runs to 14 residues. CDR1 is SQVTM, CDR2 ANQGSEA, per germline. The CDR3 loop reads CSVSRRGPAYEQYF. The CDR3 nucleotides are TGCAGCGTTAGTAGGAGGGGGCCCGCCTACGAGCAGTACTTC.

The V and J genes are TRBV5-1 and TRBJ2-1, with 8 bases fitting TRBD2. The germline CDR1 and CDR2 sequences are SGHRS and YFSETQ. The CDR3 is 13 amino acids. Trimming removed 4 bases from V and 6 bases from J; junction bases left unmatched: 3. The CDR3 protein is CASSRTSSNEQFF. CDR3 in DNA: TGCGCCAGCAGCAGGACTAGCTCCAATGAGCAGTTCTTC.

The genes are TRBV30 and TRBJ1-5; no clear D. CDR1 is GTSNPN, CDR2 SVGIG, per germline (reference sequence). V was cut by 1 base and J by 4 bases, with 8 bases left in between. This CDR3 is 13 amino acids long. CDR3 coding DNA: TGTGCCTGGAGTGCTGGTAGAAATCAGCCCCAGCATTTT. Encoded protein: CAWSAGRNQPQHF.

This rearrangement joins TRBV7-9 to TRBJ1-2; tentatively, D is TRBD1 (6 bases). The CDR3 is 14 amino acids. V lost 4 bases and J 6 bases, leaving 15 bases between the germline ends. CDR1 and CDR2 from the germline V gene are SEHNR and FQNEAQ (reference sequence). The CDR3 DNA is TGTGCCAGCAGCTCCGGGGGGGCATGGGATGGCTACACCTTC. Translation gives CASSSGGAWDGYTF.

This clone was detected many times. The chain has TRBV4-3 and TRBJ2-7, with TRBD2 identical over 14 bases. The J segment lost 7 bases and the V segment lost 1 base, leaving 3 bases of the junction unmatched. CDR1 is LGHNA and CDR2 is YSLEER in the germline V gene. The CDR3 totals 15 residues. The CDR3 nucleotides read TGCGCCAGCAGCCAAGGGACTAGCGGGAGGCTTGAGCAGTACTTC. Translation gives CASSQGTSGRLEQYF.

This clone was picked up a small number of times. The DNA of the CDR3 is TGCGCCAGCAGGCGAGGGACAGGAGCTTACGAGCAGTACTTC. It codes for CASRRGTGAYEQYF. V is TRBV5-1 and J is TRBJ2-7, with 8 bases aligning to TRBD1. V shed 5 bases and J 4 bases; nucleotides not matched to a gene: 8. CDR1 and CDR2 from the germline V gene are SGHRS and YFSETQ. The CDR3 covers 14 residues.

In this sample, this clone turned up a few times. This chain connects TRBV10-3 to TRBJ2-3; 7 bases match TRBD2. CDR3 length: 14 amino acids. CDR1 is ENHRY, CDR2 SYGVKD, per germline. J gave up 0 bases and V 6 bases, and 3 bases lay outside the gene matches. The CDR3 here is CAISLAVSTDTQYF. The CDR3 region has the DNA TGTGCCATCAGCCTAGCGGTTAGCACAGATACGCAGTATTTT.

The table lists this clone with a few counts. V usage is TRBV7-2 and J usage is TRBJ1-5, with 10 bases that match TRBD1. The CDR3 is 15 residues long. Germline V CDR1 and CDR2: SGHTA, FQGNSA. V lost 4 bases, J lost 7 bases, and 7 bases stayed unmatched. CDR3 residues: CASSSRQGAGQPQHF. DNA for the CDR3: TGTGCCAGCAGCTCCAGACAGGGGGCCGGGCAGCCCCAGCATTTT.